Listed below are T cell receptor beta chains from one sample, sequenced in a study of cytomegalovirus exposure and HLA in healthy donors. Sequenced by immunoSEQ multiplex PCR; TCRdb stores in-frame clones only, minus some. The sample has about 170,000 clones, 65% to 85% seen once. The sequencing sample was made of PBMCs. These TCRs come from a woman aged 18-29 years in good health and CMV-seronegative. The CDR3 runs from the conserved cysteine through the conserved F or W. D genes are given only for firm matches. Size values are once, few and many counts, or a class for expanded clones, and some rows have none.

CDR3 DNA | CDR3 protein | D gene | J gene | CDR3 length | clone size | V gene
TGCGCCAGCAGCTTAGGGACAGGGGAATCGTGTGAGCAGTTCTTC | CASSLGTGESCEQFF | TRBD1 | TRBJ2-1 | 15 | - | TRBV5-1
TGTGCCAGCAGCCCGACTAGCGGGAGGTCAGAGACCCAGTACTTC | CASSPTSGRSETQYF | TRBD2 | TRBJ2-5 | 15 | - | TRBV5-6
TGTGCCAGCAGCTTAGAGGGGGAGCCCTACGAGCAGTACTTC | CASSLEGEPYEQYF | - | TRBJ2-7 | 14 | - | TRBV13
TGTTCCAGCAGCTTAGACCGGACAGTAATCTCTGGAAACACCATATATTTT | CSSSLDRTVISGNTIYF | - | TRBJ1-3 | 17 | few | TRBV7-9
TGTGCCAGCAGACTCGAAACCGGGGAGCTGTTTTTT | CASRLETGELFF | - | TRBJ2-2 | 12 | - | TRBV28
TGTGCCAGCAGTTTCTTCGGGGGACACTATGGCTACACCTTC | CASSFFGGHYGYTF | - | TRBJ1-2 | 14 | - | TRBV28
TGTGCCATCAGTGAGGGACTAGCGGGAGCAGGGGATACGCAGTATTTT | CAISEGLAGAGDTQYF | TRBD2 | TRBJ2-3 | 16 | - | TRBV10-3
TGTGCCAGCAGATCGAGCGGGAGCTACAATGAGCAGTTCTTC | CASRSSGSYNEQFF | TRBD2 | TRBJ2-1 | 14 | - | TRBV6-1
TGTGCCAGCAGTGCTAGCGGGAGGGCCGGATTTAGCTCCTACAATGAGCAGTTCTTC | CASSASGRAGFSSYNEQFF | TRBD2 | TRBJ2-1 | 19 | - | TRBV28
TGTGCCTGGGTACGGGACAGGGGCCCGGGTGGTGAGCAGTTCTTC | CAWVRDRGPGGEQFF | TRBD1 | TRBJ2-1 | 15 | - | TRBV30
TGTGCCAGCGGAGGCGGAACCTACGAGCAGTACTTC | CASGGGTYEQYF | - | TRBJ2-7 | 12 | - | TRBV28
TGTGCCAGCAGTTCTACAGGAGCTAACTATGGCTACACCTTC | CASSSTGANYGYTF | - | TRBJ1-2 | 14 | - | TRBV28
TGTGCCAGCAGCACAGGGACAGGTGCAAATCAGCCCCAGCATTTT | CASSTGTGANQPQHF | TRBD1 | TRBJ1-5 | 15 | once | TRBV7-9
TGTGCCAGCAGCTTAGGGGGGCCCGGAATCTCCATATATTTT | CASSLGGPGISIYF | - | TRBJ1-3 | 14 | - | TRBV7-9
TGTGCCAGCAGCTTGAGTAGCGGGAGCTCCTACGAGCAGTACTTC | CASSLSSGSSYEQYF | TRBD2 | TRBJ2-7 | 15 | few | TRBV5-4
TGTGCCAGTGCCACAGGGGAAAAACTGTTTTTT | CASATGEKLFF | - | TRBJ1-4 | 11 | - | TRBV28
TGTGCCAGCAGCTTGGTTTTTGAAACTATTAGGAATCAGCCCCAGCATTTT | CASSLVFETIRNQPQHF | - | TRBJ1-5 | 17 | - | TRBV5-8
TGTGCCAGCAAGGGACTAGCGGTTCAAGAGACCCAGTACTTC | CASKGLAVQETQYF | TRBD2 | TRBJ2-5 | 14 | - | TRBV11-3
TGTGCCAGCAGCCAACCTCTTGGAGCGGCGGAGGTTCGGGCCGGGGAGCTGTTTTTT | CASSQPLGAAEVRAGELFF | - | TRBJ2-2 | 19 | - | TRBV4-2
TGTGCCAGCAGCTTCCTAGGACAGAAAGAGACCCAGTACTTC | CASSFLGQKETQYF | - | TRBJ2-5 | 14 | - | TRBV7-6
TGTGCCAGCTCGGTAGCCTACGAGCAGTACTTC | CASSVAYEQYF | - | TRBJ2-7 | 11 | - | TRBV2
TGTGCCAGCAGCGAAGCAGAGACCCAGTACTTC | CASSEAETQYF | - | TRBJ2-5 | 11 | - | TRBV7-9
TGTGCCAGCAGTTTATTGGTGGCGGGATACTCCTACGAGCAGTACTTC | CASSLLVAGYSYEQYF | - | TRBJ2-7 | 16 | - | TRBV28
TGTGCCAGCAGGAAACAGGGGTGGAATCAGCCCCAGCATTTT | CASRKQGWNQPQHF | TRBD1 | TRBJ1-5 | 14 | - | TRBV27
TGTGCCAGCAGCTTAGAGGCAACCACATCCTACAATGAGCAGTTCTTC | CASSLEATTSYNEQFF | - | TRBJ2-1 | 16 | - | TRBV11-2
TGTGCCAGCAGCTTATCTGGACTAGCGGGGGGTAATGAGCAGTTCTTC | CASSLSGLAGGNEQFF | TRBD2 | TRBJ2-1 | 16 | - | TRBV7-8
TGCGCCAGCAGCTACGAGGGTCCGGGACCAACGGGGGGGTACTTC | CASSYEGPGPTGGYF | TRBD2 | TRBJ2-7 | 15 | - | TRBV5-1
TGTGCCAGCAGCGTCTTGGGGGGGAGCAATCAGCCCCAGCATTTT | CASSVLGGSNQPQHF | - | TRBJ1-5 | 15 | - | TRBV7-2
TGTGCCAGCAGCACCATCACAGGGGTGAACACTGAAGCTTTCTTT | CASSTITGVNTEAFF | TRBD1 | TRBJ1-1 | 15 | - | TRBV28
TGTGCCAGCAGTCAGAGGGACAGACAGCCCCAGCATTTT | CASSQRDRQPQHF | TRBD1 | TRBJ1-5 | 13 | once | TRBV6-5
TGCGCCAGCAGCCAAGGCGCCGGGGGAAATGAAAAACTGTTTTTT | CASSQGAGGNEKLFF | - | TRBJ1-4 | 15 | - | TRBV4-1
TGTGCCAACTATGACAGGGGCTTTTCGGACTATGGCTACACCTTC | CANYDRGFSDYGYTF | TRBD1 | TRBJ1-2 | 15 | - | TRBV30
TGCGCCAGCAGCTTGAACGGCGAGCAGTACTTC | CASSLNGEQYF | - | TRBJ2-7 | 11 | - | TRBV5-1
TGTGCCAGTAGTATAGGGGGCGCCTACGAGCAGTACTTC | CASSIGGAYEQYF | - | TRBJ2-7 | 13 | - | TRBV19
TGTGCCAGCAGCGCCCGGAGGGGCGAGGGGCCCCAGCATTTT | CASSARRGEGPQHF | - | TRBJ1-5 | 14 | - | TRBV7-2
TGCGCCAGCAGCCAAGAATGGGATCGCGGGACCTACGAGCAGTACTTC | CASSQEWDRGTYEQYF | - | TRBJ2-7 | 16 | - | TRBV4-1
TGCAGCGTTGTTGTGAGCTCCTACGAGCAGTACTTC | CSVVVSSYEQYF | - | TRBJ2-7 | 12 | once | TRBV29-1
TGTGCCAGCAGACCCGGGACTGCCAACACCGGGGAGCTGTTTTTT | CASRPGTANTGELFF | - | TRBJ2-2 | 15 | - | TRBV6-4
TGTGCCAGCGGAATAGCGGGGGCCTACGAGCAGTACTTC | CASGIAGAYEQYF | TRBD2 | TRBJ2-7 | 13 | - | TRBV27
TGTGCCAGCAAGGAGGCCAGGGGGCTTGTCTACGAGCAGTACTTC | CASKEARGLVYEQYF | TRBD1 | TRBJ2-7 | 15 | - | TRBV6-1
TGTGCCAGTAGTATAGGGACAGTGAACACTGAAGCTTTCTTT | CASSIGTVNTEAFF | - | TRBJ1-1 | 14 | - | TRBV19
TGCGCCAGCAGCTTGGGACTAGCAAGCACAGATACGCAGTATTTT | CASSLGLASTDTQYF | TRBD2 | TRBJ2-3 | 15 | - | TRBV5-1
TGTGCCAGCAGCTCCCAGGGAACGAACACTGAAGCTTTCTTT | CASSSQGTNTEAFF | - | TRBJ1-1 | 14 | - | TRBV7-9
TGTGCCAGTAGTATGATGGGGAGAGATACGCAGTATTTT | CASSMMGRDTQYF | - | TRBJ2-3 | 13 | - | TRBV19
TGTGCCAGCAGCTGGGGGGTCGGGACAGCGGATAACAATGAGCAGTTCTTC | CASSWGVGTADNNEQFF | - | TRBJ2-1 | 17 | - | TRBV5-4
TGTGCCAGCTCACCGGGACAGCGCAACAATGAGCAGTTCTTC | CASSPGQRNNEQFF | TRBD1 | TRBJ2-1 | 14 | few | TRBV18
TGTGCCAGCAGTACACAATACGAGCAGTACTTC | CASSTQYEQYF | - | TRBJ2-7 | 11 | - | TRBV28
TGTGCCAGCAGTTCCGGCGACATTTCCTACGAGCAGTACTTC | CASSSGDISYEQYF | - | TRBJ2-7 | 14 | - | TRBV5-5
TGCGCCAGCAGCTTGGATGGCGTGGGCTTCGGGGACACAGATACGCAGTATTTT | CASSLDGVGFGDTDTQYF | - | TRBJ2-3 | 18 | - | TRBV5-1
TGTGCCAGCAGCAAAGAACAGGGGATTGCCGGGGAGCTGTTTTTT | CASSKEQGIAGELFF | TRBD1 | TRBJ2-2 | 15 | few | TRBV6-5
TGTGCCAGCAGTTACTCAAACAGGGGCTCCTACGAGCAGTACTTC | CASSYSNRGSYEQYF | TRBD1 | TRBJ2-7 | 15 | few | TRBV6-6
TGTGCCAGCAGTTGGGCGGGACAGGGGGAATACGAGCAGTACTTC | CASSWAGQGEYEQYF | TRBD1 | TRBJ2-7 | 15 | - | TRBV28
TGCGCCAGCAGCCAAGTGGGACTAGTAGCAGGTTACAATGAAGCTTTCTTT | CASSQVGLVAGYNEAFF | - | TRBJ1-1 | 17 | - | TRBV4-1
TGTGCCAGCACCATCCAGGGCTACGAGCAGTACTTC | CASTIQGYEQYF | - | TRBJ2-7 | 12 | - | TRBV28
TGCGCCAGCAGCCAAGATGCGGGGGGAGGGGGGCACACCGGGGAGCTGTTTTTT | CASSQDAGGGGHTGELFF | TRBD2 | TRBJ2-2 | 18 | once | TRBV4-1